The 27 T cell receptor beta chains below were found in one sample sequenced in a study of OX40 agonist ivuxolimab in advanced cancers. Using immunoSEQ multiplex PCR, the repertoire was profiled, and TCRdb retains in-frame clones only, with some absent. The table has 35,000 to 40,000 clones, 85% to 90% seen once; the top ten hold 25% to 40%. The sequencing here drew on CD4+ or CD8+ T cells sorted from blood, taken in a trial of the OX40 agonist ivuxolimab. The receptors come from an adult with an advanced solid tumor such as melanoma, head and neck, liver or kidney cancer.

The J gene is TRBJ1-5, the V gene TRBV4-1; 10 nucleotides line up with TRBD1. The CDR3 totals 16 residues. The germline V gene has CDR1 MGHRA and CDR2 YSYEKL. The V gene end was trimmed by 4 bases and the J gene end by 3 bases; junction bases not matched to a gene: 6. The CDR3 spells CASSRGTGAFNQPQHF. The CDR3 DNA reads as TGCGCCAGCAGCCGAGGGACAGGGGCCTTCAATCAGCCCCAGCATTTT.

The V and J genes are TRBV12-5 and TRBJ1-1, with unresolved D. V gave up 7 bases and J gave up 7 bases, with 13 bases separating them. Germline lookup yields CDR1 LGHNT and CDR2 FRNRAP. This CDR3 has 12 residues. The CDR3 bases are TGTGCTAGTGCGCCCCGGGGTGGTGAAGCTTTCTTT. Its protein product is CASAPRGGEAFF.

The genes are TRBV6-6 and TRBJ2-3; possible D gene TRBD1, 7 bases. The germline gives CDR1 MNHNY, CDR2 SVGAGI (reference sequence). Trimming removed 4 bases from V and 3 bases from J, with 11 bases in between. This CDR3 spans 14 amino acids. CDR3 region: CASSLQGRTDTQYF. Here the CDR3 DNA reads TGTGCCAGCAGTTTACAGGGGAGGACAGATACGCAGTATTTT.

This clone has only one observation. The J gene is TRBJ1-2, the V gene TRBV6-5; TRBD1 might be the D (5 bases). The CDR3 consists of 14 residues. Germline CDR1 is MNHEY and CDR2 is SVGAGI. V was shortened by 0 bases and J by 8 bases, with 13 bases between the two germline ends. The DNA of the CDR3 is TGTGCCAGCAGTTACTCGGGGGTCTCCTCGGGCTACACCTTC. Translated, it gives CASSYSGVSSGYTF.

The chain couples TRBV2 to TRBJ2-3, with D possibly TRBD1 on 5 matching bases. Germline loops: CDR1 SNHLY, CDR2 FYNNEI. The CDR3 is 13 residues long. V lost 8 bases, J lost 2 bases, and 11 bases lay in between. The CDR3 region is CASGASHTDTQYF. Here the CDR3 DNA reads TGTGCCAGCGGGGCATCGCACACAGATACGCAGTATTTT.

This rearrangement joins TRBV10-3 to TRBJ2-5; 9 positions match TRBD1. Germline assignment: CDR1 ENHRY and CDR2 SYGVKD. The trim removed 6 bases at V and 5 bases at J, leaving 16 bases unmatched. The CDR3 loop spans 17 amino acids. The CDR3 nucleotides are TGTGCCATCAGCGGGGGACAGGGAGTAGTTCGGCGGGAGACCCAGTACTTC. Translation: CAISGGQGVVRRETQYF.

The chain recombines TRBV19 with TRBJ2-3; the D gene is possibly TRBD1 (6 bases). Trimming pared 0 bases from V and 2 bases from J, leaving 21 bases between. The germline V gene encodes CDR1 LNHDA and CDR2 SQIVND (reference sequence). The CDR3 covers 19 residues. CDR3 sequence reads: CASSIDIAPGLGATDTQYF. The CDR3 DNA is TGTGCCAGTAGTATAGATATCGCCCCGGGGTTGGGGGCCACAGATACGCAGTATTTT.

The V gene is TRBV4-1, the J gene TRBJ1-6; D ambiguous. The germline CDR1 and CDR2 sequences are MGHRA and YSYEKL. The ends were cut back, 1 base at V and 11 bases at J, with 9 bases in the middle. The CDR3 is 13 amino acids. CDR3 sequence (DNA): TGCGCCAGCAGCCAAGGGTGGGTTGCACCCCTCCACTTT. It encodes CASSQGWVAPLHF.

The chain employs TRBV10-1 and TRBJ2-3; 13 bases match TRBD2. The CDR3 is 15 amino acids. CDR1 is WNHNN, CDR2 SYGVQD, per germline (reference sequence). Germline trimming cut 0 bases from V and 6 bases from J; bases unmatched to any gene: 0. The CDR3 sequence is CASSESTSGRDTQYF. The CDR3 DNA reads as TGCGCCAGCAGTGAGTCGACTAGCGGGAGGGATACGCAGTATTTT.

The chain has TRBV6-7 and TRBJ1-5; no firm D call. TRBV6-7 carries the ORF label, with uncertain function. The CDR3 has 13 residues. The V end was cut by 3 bases, the J end by 7 bases, with 10 bases between. The CDR3 loop reads CASSYRGSQPQHF. The CDR3, as DNA: TGTGCCAGCAGTTATAGAGGGTCCCAGCCCCAGCATTTT.

The gene calls are TRBV5-4 and TRBJ2-5; D unclear. The last part of the DNA fits TRBJ2-7 better; the J call may be wrong. Germline lookup yields CDR1 SGHNT and CDR2 YYREEE (reference sequence). The CDR3 sequence is 14 residues long. Here the CDR3 reads CASSRSYLVYEQYF. In nucleotides, the CDR3 is TGTGCCAGCAGCCGAAGCTACCTAGTCTACGAGCAGTACTTC.

This sequence joins TRBV5-5 and TRBJ2-1; no firm D call. The germline V and J ends were trimmed by 0 bases and 8 bases, with 9 bases remaining between them. Germline-derived CDR1 and CDR2 are SGHKS and YYEKEE (reference sequence). This CDR3 has 13 amino acids. This chain's CDR3 is CASSLVRVHEQFF. The CDR3, as DNA: TGTGCCAGCAGCTTGGTTAGGGTCCATGAGCAGTTCTTC.

This chain connects TRBV6-1 to TRBJ2-7, with D hard to call. The V and J ends lost 1 base and 2 bases respectively, with 12 bases between them. The CDR3 contains 15 residues. Germline loops: CDR1 MNHNS, CDR2 SASEGT. CDR3 loop: CASSEVEVVTYEQYF. The DNA of the CDR3 is TGTGCCAGCAGTGAAGTCGAAGTGGTTACCTACGAGCAGTACTTC.

The chain links TRBV15 to TRBJ1-1; no clear D gene. V lost 5 bases to trimming and J lost 4 bases, with 11 bases between them. The CDR3 covers 13 residues. Germline-derived CDR1 and CDR2 are LNHNV and YYDKDF (reference sequence). DNA of the CDR3: TGTGCCACCAGCCTACGTGGAGGCACTGAAGCTTTCTTT. It is translated as CATSLRGGTEAFF.

CDR3 sequence: CASSRDRSSGNTIYF. CDR3 bases: TGTGCCAGCAGCCGGGACCGGAGCTCTGGAAACACCATATATTTT. The rearrangement uses TRBV7-9 and TRBJ1-3; weak D call: TRBD1 (5 bases). Germline CDR1 and CDR2: SEHNR and FQNEAQ (reference sequence). This CDR3 has 15 amino acids. V lost 5 bases and J lost 0, with 11 bases in between.

CDR3 sequence reads: CASSLIDWNIWEKTQYF. The CDR3 DNA sequence: TGCGCCAGCAGCTTGATAGACTGGAACATCTGGGAAAAGACCCAGTACTTC. This rearrangement joins TRBV5-1 to TRBJ2-5; D remains ambiguous. Trimming took 1 base from V and 6 from J, leaving 22 bases between them. Germline CDR1 SGHRS, CDR2 YFSETQ. The CDR3 totals 17 residues.

This clone was seen only once. This chain uses TRBV5-1 with TRBJ1-3; D perhaps matches TRBD1 (6 bases). Trimming stripped 2 bases from V and 4 bases from J, with 13 bases between. CDR3 length equals 15 residues. Germline V gives CDR1 SGHRS, CDR2 YFSETQ. The CDR3 sequence: CASSFGGGGGNTIYF. In DNA form, the CDR3 reads TGCGCCAGCAGCTTTGGTGGAGGGGGAGGAAACACCATATATTTT. Full variable domain (remainder filled in from reference TRBV5-1 and TRBJ1-3): KAGVTQTPRYLIKTRGQQVTLSCSPISGHRSVSWYQQTPGQGLQFLFEYFSETQRNKGNFPGRFSGRQFSNSRSEMNVSTLELGDSALYLCASSFGGGGGNTIYFGEGSWLTVV.

This clone showed up just a few times. The CDR3 protein is CASSGGQNSPLHF. Here the CDR3 DNA reads TGTGCCAGCAGTGGAGGACAGAATTCACCCCTCCACTTT. J is TRBJ1-6 and V is TRBV2; D is possibly TRBD1 (6 bases). The CDR3 contains 13 residues. Germline loops: CDR1 SNHLY, CDR2 FYNNEI. V lost 4 bases to trimming and J lost 7 bases, with 8 bases between them.

There are a few counts of this clone. This chain connects TRBV13 to TRBJ2-3; D unresolved. Germline V CDR1 and CDR2: PRHDT, FYEKMQ (reference sequence). Trimming left V 6 bases short and J 0 bases short, with 1 base between. The CDR3 totals 11 residues. CDR3 sequence reads: CASSSTDTQYF. The CDR3 bases are TGTGCCAGCAGTAGCACAGATACGCAGTATTTT. Together with reference TRBV13 and TRBJ2-3, the CDR3 gives the full variable domain: AAGVIQSPRHLIKEKRETATLKCYPIPRHDTVYWYQQGPGQDPQFLISFYEKMQSDKGSIPDRFSAQQFSDYHSELNMSSLELGDSALYFCASSSTDTQYFGPGTRLTVL.

The J gene is TRBJ1-2, the V gene TRBV5-1; D unresolved. CDR1 SGHRS and CDR2 YFSETQ come from the germline V gene. The CDR3 runs 14 residues. V lost 0 bases and J 2 bases, leaving 8 bases between the germline ends. Here the CDR3 reads CASSLEPPNYGYTF. The DNA for the CDR3 is TGCGCCAGCAGCTTGGAACCACCGAACTATGGCTACACCTTC.

The rearrangement links TRBV18 to TRBJ2-2, with D maybe TRBD1 (5 bases). Between the trimmed V and J ends, which lost 3 bases and 4 bases, there was a span of 18 bases. Germline loops: CDR1 KGHSH, CDR2 LQKENI. The CDR3 runs 17 residues. This CDR3 reads CASSPQGKGWSTGELFF. CDR3 DNA sequence: TGTGCCAGCTCACCCCAAGGGAAGGGGTGGAGCACCGGGGAGCTGTTTTTT.

This sequence joins TRBV7-3 and TRBJ2-5, with D perhaps matching TRBD1 (7 bases). Trimming pared 5 bases from V and 7 bases from J, leaving 14 bases between. The CDR3 spans 13 residues. Germline CDR1 is SGHTA and CDR2 is FQGTGA. The CDR3 DNA sequence: TGTGCCAGCAGCCTGGAGGGGGCCGGGACCCAGTACTTC. This translates into CASSLEGAGTQYF.

The rearrangement joins TRBV2 to TRBJ2-5; D gene ambiguous. The length of the CDR3 is 12 residues. Germline-derived CDR1 and CDR2 are SNHLY and FYNNEI. Between the trimmed V and J ends, which lost 4 bases and 3 bases, there was a span of 6 bases. In DNA, the CDR3 is TGTGCCAGCAGTGGTTGGGAAGAGACCCAGTACTTC. This encodes CASSGWEETQYF.

The J gene is TRBJ2-3, the V gene TRBV10-1; possible D gene TRBD1, 5 bases. V was trimmed by 7 bases and J by 1 base, leaving 9 bases between them. CDR1 is WNHNN and CDR2 is SYGVQD in the germline V gene (reference sequence). This CDR3 has 13 residues. DNA for the CDR3: TGCGCCAGCAAGGAAGGGGGCACAGATACGCAGTATTTT. It is translated as CASKEGGTDTQYF.

The chain carries TRBV2 and TRBJ1-2; D is unclear. This CDR3 has 12 residues. CDR1 is SNHLY, CDR2 FYNNEI, per germline. Trimming pared 8 bases from V and 0 bases from J, leaving 7 bases between. The CDR3 sequence: CASPGANYGYTF. The CDR3 nucleotides read TGTGCCAGCCCTGGAGCTAACTATGGCTACACCTTC.

The chain is built from TRBV28 and TRBJ2-3; 9 nucleotides match TRBD2. V lost 5 bases to trimming and J lost 14 bases; unmatched junction nucleotides: 8. Germline V gene data show CDR1 as MDHEN and CDR2 as SYDVKM. The CDR3 totals 12 residues. CDR3 sequence (DNA): TGTGCCAGCAGTAAACAGCGGGGGGCCACGTATTTT. Translation: CASSKQRGATYF.

The chain links TRBV28 to TRBJ1-5, with a possible D match to TRBD1 (6 bases). V lost 7 bases and J 1 base, leaving 11 bases between the germline ends. The CDR3 is 14 residues long. Germline V gene sequence: CDR1 MDHEN, CDR2 SYDVKM. CDR3 DNA: TGTGCCAGCACCCTAGGACAGAGCAATCAGCCCCAGCATTTT. Translating gives CASTLGQSNQPQHF.